This TCR beta chain was found in a study of OX40 agonist ivuxolimab in advanced cancers. In the study overall: Patients were treated with intravenous ivuxolimab, dosed at 0.01 to 10 mg/kg and infused every 2 weeks. Three patients responded partially, comprising one with hepatocellular carcinoma and two with cutaneous melanoma. Study results and caveats: The authors did not determine the antigen specificity of the expanded peripheral T cells. Within 6 weeks, CD4+ and CD8+ blood T cells expanded clonally at 0.1 to 3.0 mg/kg.

Unmatched junction bases numbered 5, after V lost 4 bases and J lost 2 bases. The germline V gene has CDR1 SGDLS and CDR2 YYNGEE. This CDR3 is built from 15 residues. As for this clone: Its matching antigen is unknown.

Profiling relied on immunoSEQ multiplex PCR, and the TCRdb table lists in-frame clones only, not all of them. This sample has some 64,000 clones, with roughly nine tenths found just once. The sequences come from CD4+ or CD8+ T cells sorted from blood, collected in a trial of the OX40 agonist ivuxolimab. V and J are TRBV9 and TRBJ2-5; the match to TRBD1 covers 10 bases. The clonotype comes from an adult with an advanced solid tumor such as melanoma, head and neck, liver or kidney cancer. The CDR3 region is CASSLGTGVQETQYF. DNA of the CDR3: TGTGCCAGCAGCCTGGGGACAGGGGTTCAAGAGACCCAGTACTTC.